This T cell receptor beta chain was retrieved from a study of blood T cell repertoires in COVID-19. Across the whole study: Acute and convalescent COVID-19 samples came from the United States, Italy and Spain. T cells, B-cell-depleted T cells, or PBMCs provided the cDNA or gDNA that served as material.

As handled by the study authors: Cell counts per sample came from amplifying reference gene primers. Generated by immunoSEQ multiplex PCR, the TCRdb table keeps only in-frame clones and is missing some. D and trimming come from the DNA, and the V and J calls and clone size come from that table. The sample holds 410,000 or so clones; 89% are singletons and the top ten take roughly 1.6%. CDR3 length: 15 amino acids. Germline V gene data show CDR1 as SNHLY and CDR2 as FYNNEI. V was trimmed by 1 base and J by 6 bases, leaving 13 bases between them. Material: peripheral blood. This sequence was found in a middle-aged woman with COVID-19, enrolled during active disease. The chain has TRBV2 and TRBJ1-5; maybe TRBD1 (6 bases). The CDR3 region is CASSEVLGTSQPQHF. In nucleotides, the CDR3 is TGTGCCAGCAGTGAAGTATTAGGGACAAGTCAGCCCCAGCATTTT. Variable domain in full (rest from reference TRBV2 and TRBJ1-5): EPEVTQTPSHQVTQMGQEVILRCVPISNHLYFYWYRQILGQKVEFLVSFYNNEISEKSEIFDDQFSVERPDGSNFTLKIRSTKLEDSAMYFCASSEVLGTSQPQHFGDGTRLSIL.